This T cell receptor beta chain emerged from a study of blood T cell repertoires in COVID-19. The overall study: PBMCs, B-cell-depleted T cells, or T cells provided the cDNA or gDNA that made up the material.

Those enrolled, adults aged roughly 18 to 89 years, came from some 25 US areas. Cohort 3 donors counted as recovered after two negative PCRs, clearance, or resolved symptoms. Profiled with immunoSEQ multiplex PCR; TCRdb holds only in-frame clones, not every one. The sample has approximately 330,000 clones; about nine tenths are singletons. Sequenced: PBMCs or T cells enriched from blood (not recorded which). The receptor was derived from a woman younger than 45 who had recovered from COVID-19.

The CDR3 DNA reads as TGTGCCAGCAGCCAAGCAGGGGGCATCGGAAACACCATATATTTT. It codes for CASSQAGGIGNTIYF. The V call is TRBV14, the J call TRBJ1-3; 8 bases agree with TRBD1. This CDR3 contains 15 residues. J gave up 4 bases and V 1 base, and 3 bases lay outside the gene matches. Germline values: CDR1 SGHDN, CDR2 FVKESK.